This T cell receptor (beta chain) comes out of a study of regulatory T cells in long-lasting Graves disease. Broader study findings: The study examined only peripheral blood, not thyroid tissue.

Worth noting for this clonotype: Its antigen is not known. An end of the junction does not agree with germline; a read error may underlie this.

Per germline, CDR1 MDHEN and CDR2 SYDVKM. The CDR3 length is 14 residues. The time point was: newly diagnosed GD, antithyroid drugs for less than 3 months. RNA extracted from PBMCs served as the sequencing template. Libraries of TCR beta came from iRepertoire HTBI primers plus Arm-PCR of CDR3 regions. TCRdb used MiXCR to reprocess the multiplex PCR reads, holding one entry per CDR3 protein. The data hold 600,000 to 650,000 distinct CDR3 sequences, with approximately 15% observed a single time. The same sample was also used in a study of T cells in Graves' hyperthyroidism and ophthalmopathy.

The receptor was derived from a woman aged 30 to 39 with Graves disease. The material was peripheral blood mononuclear cells (PBMCs), obtained at new diagnosis, from a patient treated with antithyroid drugs. The chain couples TRBV28 to TRBJ1-1, with TRBD1 as a possible D gene (6 bases). The chain's CDR3 is CAGSATGLNTEAFF. The CDR3 nucleotides read TGTGCCGGCAGTGCAACAGGGCTGAACACTGAAGCTTTCTTT.